The 7 T cell receptor beta chains below all came from one sample that was sequenced in a study of OX40 agonist ivuxolimab in advanced cancers. TCRdb's table, derived via immunoSEQ multiplex PCR, lists solely in-frame clones and lacks some. The table lists tens of thousands of clones, 86% of them singletons, with roughly 6.7% in the top ten. Sample: CD4+ or CD8+ T cells sorted from blood, taken in a trial of the OX40 agonist ivuxolimab. These receptors came from an adult with an advanced solid tumor such as melanoma, head and neck, liver or kidney cancer.

This clone was found a few times. The chain employs TRBV27 and TRBJ2-5; 10 bases fit TRBD1. Germline V gene sequence: CDR1 MNHEY, CDR2 SMNVEV (reference sequence). Germline trimming cut 5 bases from V and 7 bases from J; bases unmatched to any gene: 13. This CDR3 region has 16 residues. The CDR3 is CASSPRTGGGSWTQYF. The CDR3 DNA is TGTGCCAGCAGTCCTCGGACAGGGGGGGGGAGTTGGACCCAGTACTTC.

The chain has TRBV27 and TRBJ1-1; 9 positions match TRBD1. V gave up 9 bases and J gave up 7 bases; unmatched junction bases: 6. The CDR3 has 12 amino acids. Germline CDR1 is MNHEY and CDR2 is SMNVEV (reference sequence). The CDR3 sequence: CASKTGGIEAFF. As DNA, the CDR3 is TGTGCCAGTAAAACAGGGGGCATTGAAGCTTTCTTT.

The CDR3 reads CASSLDAGTLLYEQYF. The CDR3 nucleotides are TGTGCCAGCAGCTTGGATGCCGGGACACTACTCTACGAGCAGTACTTC. The rearrangement uses TRBV7-9 and TRBJ2-7; TRBD1 is a possible D gene (6 bases). The ends were cut back, 3 bases at V and 3 bases at J, with 18 bases in the middle. Germline V gene lookup returns CDR1 SEHNR and CDR2 FQNEAQ (reference sequence). The CDR3 spans 16 residues.

The rearrangement joins TRBV5-1 to TRBJ1-2; D gene uncertain. The V gene's germline CDR1 is SGHRS and CDR2 YFSETQ. The CDR3 is 14 residues long. Trimming stripped 2 bases from V and 4 bases from J, with 12 bases between. The CDR3 region has the DNA TGCGCCAGCAGCTTTGGCAGTTTGATCTATGGCTACACCTTC. It specifies CASSFGSLIYGYTF.

J is TRBJ2-1 and V is TRBV6-6; D may be TRBD1 or TRBD2 (7 bases each). With 2 bases removed from V and 7 bases from J, the gap between germline ends came to 15 bases. The V gene's germline CDR1 is MNHNY and CDR2 SVGAGI (reference sequence). The CDR3 loop spans 15 amino acids. This CDR3 is CASSYLTGRGNEQFF. For the CDR3, the DNA is TGTGCCAGCAGTTACCTGACAGGGCGGGGGAATGAGCAGTTCTTC.

The chain has TRBV6-5 and TRBJ2-2; tentative D call: TRBD1 (6 bases). Per the germline V gene, CDR1 is MNHEY and CDR2 is SVGAGI. V was trimmed by 6 bases and J by 4 bases, leaving 12 bases between them. The length of the CDR3 is 14 residues. CDR3 in amino acids: CASRNRAFTGELFF. DNA for the CDR3: TGTGCCAGCAGGAACAGGGCCTTCACCGGGGAGCTGTTTTTT.

The CDR3 here is CASSVGQGSNSPLHF. CDR3 DNA: TGTGCCAGCAGCGTGGGACAGGGGTCTAATTCACCCCTCCACTTT. The gene calls are TRBV9 and TRBJ1-6, with 10 bases fitting TRBD1. This CDR3 contains 15 residues. The germline CDR1 and CDR2 sequences are SGDLS and YYNGEE. V lost 2 bases, J lost 6 bases, and 2 bases stayed unmatched.